A single sample gave rise to the 23 T cell receptor beta chains below, sequenced in a study of beta chain features in type 1 diabetes. Findings of the study overall: People with Type 1 diabetes carried modestly yet significantly shorter TCRB CDR3s in all four CD4+ subsets.

The entirety of the isolated RNA underwent reverse transcription, so expressed TCRB transcripts were sequenced. Assay used: immunoSEQ multiplex PCR; TCRdb lists only in-frame clones, some missing. The data hold some 190,000 clones, with around 8% observed a single time. These receptors' targets are unknown. Sequencing was performed on central memory CD4+ T cells from blood. The source is a woman in her thirties or forties with type 1 diabetes.

The V and J genes are TRBV10-3 and TRBJ2-1; maybe TRBD2 (6 bases). CDR1 and CDR2 (germline): ENHRY, SYGVKD. CDR3 length: 13 amino acids. Trimming took off 10 bases at V and 5 bases at J, with 15 bases between the two ends. This CDR3 reads CATMTRQNNEQFF. DNA for the CDR3: TGTGCCACCATGACTAGGCAGAACAATGAGCAGTTCTTC.

The V and J genes are TRBV5-4 and TRBJ2-2; D perhaps matches TRBD2 (6 bases). V lost 7 bases and J 0 bases, leaving 10 bases between the germline ends. The CDR3 has 14 amino acids. Germline V gene data show CDR1 as SGHNT and CDR2 as YYREEE (reference sequence). CDR3 nucleotides: TGTGCCAGCGCCGGGACTTCGAACACCGGGGAGCTGTTTTTT. Encoded protein: CASAGTSNTGELFF.

The J gene is TRBJ2-1, the V gene TRBV7-6; D is possibly TRBD2 (5 bases). Germline values: CDR1 SGHVS, CDR2 FNYEAQ. V lost 5 bases and J 10 bases, leaving 12 bases between the germline ends. CDR3 size: 12 residues. The CDR3 nucleotides are TGTGCCAGCAGCCTCAGCGGAGAGGAGCAGTTCTTC. It is translated as CASSLSGEEQFF.

This clone was seen more than once but under ten times. The chain employs TRBV25-1 and TRBJ1-2; TRBD1 aligns across 7 bases. J was trimmed by 6 bases and V by 2 bases; bases with no gene match: 6. Germline CDR1 MGHDK, CDR2 SYGVNS. This CDR3 is 14 amino acids long. CDR3: CASSEAGQHNGYTF. The CDR3 nucleotides are TGTGCCAGCAGTGAAGCGGGACAGCATAATGGCTACACCTTC.

This clone has only a few counts. The chain has TRBV6-5 and TRBJ2-7, with TRBD1 matching 9 bases. Germline V lookup: CDR1 MNHEY, CDR2 SVGAGI. J was trimmed by 5 bases and V by 6 bases; bases with no gene match: 8. The CDR3 length is 14 residues. The CDR3 nucleotides read TGTGCCAGCAGCCGGCCGGGACAGGGAAACGAGCAGTACTTC. Amino acids: CASSRPGQGNEQYF.

This clone was counted only a few times. The chain is built from TRBV5-4 and TRBJ2-1; weak D call: TRBD2 (5 bases). This CDR3 is 14 amino acids long. Germline CDR1 and CDR2: SGHNT and YYREEE (reference sequence). V dropped 0 bases and J dropped 5 bases, with 9 bases sitting between them. The CDR3 DNA reads as TGTGCCAGCAGCTTGGGCGGGTTTAACAATGAGCAGTTCTTC. Residues: CASSLGGFNNEQFF.

This sequence joins TRBV4-3 and TRBJ2-1; 9 bases are a match to TRBD1. There are 12 residues in the CDR3. Germline assignment: CDR1 LGHNA and CDR2 YSLEER. With 4 bases clipped from V and 8 bases from J, the junction kept 0 bases outside the gene matches. Written as DNA, the CDR3 is TGCGCCAGCAGCCGGGACAGGGATGAGCAGTTCTTC. Its translation is CASSRDRDEQFF.

The chain recombines TRBV5-6 with TRBJ1-4; no clear D. CDR3 length equals 14 residues. Trimming shortened V by 4 bases and J by 0 bases, and 7 bases separated the two germline ends. The germline V gene encodes CDR1 SGHDT and CDR2 YYEEEE. Here the CDR3 reads CASSRRATNEKLFF. DNA for the CDR3: TGTGCCAGCAGCCGACGGGCAACTAATGAAAAACTGTTTTTT.

The chain has TRBV5-4 and TRBJ1-2, with D possibly being TRBD1 (6 bases). This CDR3 has 14 amino acids. Germline V gene data show CDR1 as SGHNT and CDR2 as YYREEE (reference sequence). The V gene lost 5 bases and the J gene lost 4 bases, with 15 bases spanning the gap. The CDR3 DNA reads TGTGCCAGCAGGGGGCCGACACAGGGCTATGGCTACACCTTC. This translates into CASRGPTQGYGYTF.

This clone was seen more than once but under ten times. The chain links TRBV19 to TRBJ2-5; 9 nucleotides line up with TRBD1. This CDR3 is built from 14 residues. The J segment lost 6 bases and the V segment lost 5 bases, leaving 7 bases of the junction unmatched. The germline V gene encodes CDR1 LNHDA and CDR2 SQIVND (reference sequence). CDR3: CASSGTGGRKTQYF. The CDR3 coding sequence is TGTGCCAGTAGTGGAACAGGGGGCAGGAAGACCCAGTACTTC.

The chain joins TRBV7-8 to TRBJ2-1; D ambiguous. CDR3 length equals 13 residues. Trimming left V 1 base short and J 7 bases short, with 8 bases between. The germline CDR1 and CDR2 sequences are SGHVS and FQNEAQ. CDR3 DNA sequence: TGTGCCAGCAGCTTAGGAGAATGGAATGAGCAGTTCTTC. This translates into CASSLGEWNEQFF.

The chain combines TRBV19 with TRBJ1-1; tentative D call: TRBD1 (6 bases). The ends were cut back, 9 bases at V and 5 bases at J, with 19 bases in the middle. Germline V CDR1 and CDR2: LNHDA, SQIVND (reference sequence). The CDR3 totals 14 residues. The CDR3 sequence is CASWDMVRGTEAFF. Written as DNA, the CDR3 is TGTGCCAGCTGGGACATGGTAAGAGGAACTGAAGCTTTCTTT.

This clone was counted a few times. The sample holds other DNA sequences that translate to the same CDR3. J is TRBJ1-1 and V is TRBV9; D is uncertain. This CDR3 spans 13 amino acids. Between the trimmed V and J ends, which lost 0 bases and 1 base, there was a span of 4 bases. CDR1 and CDR2 (germline): SGDLS, YYNGEE. CDR3 in amino acids: CASSVAGNTEAFF. The CDR3 DNA reads TGTGCCAGCAGCGTAGCAGGGAACACTGAAGCTTTCTTT. The entire variable domain, with the rest obtained from reference TRBV9 and TRBJ1-1, is as follows: DSGVTQTPKHLITATGQRVTLRCSPRSGDLSVYWYQQSLDQGLQFLIQYYNGEERAKGNILERFSAQQFPDLHSELNLSSLELGDSALYFCASSVAGNTEAFFGQGTRLTVV.

This clone showed up just a few times. V is TRBV7-2 and J is TRBJ1-2; 8 nucleotides match TRBD1. Germline assignment: CDR1 SGHTA and CDR2 FQGNSA. Trimming removed 5 bases from V and 8 bases from J; junction bases left unmatched: 7. The CDR3 extends over 13 amino acids. The chain's CDR3 is CASSPDRGDGYTF. Written as DNA, the CDR3 is TGTGCCAGCAGCCCCGACAGGGGAGACGGCTACACCTTC.

The chain has TRBV19 and TRBJ2-2; TRBD2 aligns across 10 bases. Losses at the gene ends were 7 bases for V and 10 bases for J; bases not matched to a gene: 9. This CDR3 comprises 14 residues. Per germline, CDR1 LNHDA and CDR2 SQIVND (reference sequence). The DNA of the CDR3 is TGTGCCAGTAAGGGAACTAGCGGGAATCTGGAGCTGTTTTTT. Translated: CASKGTSGNLELFF.

In its sample, this clone was seen a few times. The gene calls are TRBV18 and TRBJ1-1, with D hard to call. V was clipped by 1 base and J by 4 bases, with 13 bases between them. CDR1 and CDR2 from the germline V gene are KGHSH and LQKENI. The CDR3 runs 15 residues. CDR3 residues: CASSPQGGVGTEAFF. In nucleotides, the CDR3 is TGTGCCAGCTCACCACAGGGCGGGGTGGGCACTGAAGCTTTCTTT. Complete variable domain (other parts from reference TRBV18 and TRBJ1-1): NAGVMQNPRHLVRRRGQEARLRCSPMKGHSHVYWYRQLPEEGLKFMVYLQKENIIDESGMPKERFSAEFPKEGPSILRIQQVVRGDSAAYFCASSPQGGVGTEAFFGQGTRLTVV.

The rearrangement uses TRBV7-2 and TRBJ2-3, with a weak D call TRBD2 (5 bases). Germline values: CDR1 SGHTA, CDR2 FQGNSA. Trimming took 5 bases from V and 1 from J, leaving 7 bases between them. CDR3 length: 13 amino acids. CDR3 sequence reads: CASSPEGTDTQYF. The CDR3, as DNA: TGTGCCAGCAGCCCGGAGGGCACAGATACGCAGTATTTT.

This chain joins TRBV5-4 and TRBJ2-3; possibly TRBD1 for D (6 bases). This CDR3 has 14 residues. The V end lost 3 bases, the J end lost 4 bases, and 12 bases lay between the germline ends. Germline CDR1 reads SGHNT; CDR2 reads YYREEE (reference sequence). The CDR3 reads CASSSRGGSDTQYF. The CDR3 coding sequence is TGTGCCAGCAGCTCGAGAGGGGGTTCAGATACGCAGTATTTT.

The table lists this clone with a few counts. The chain is built from TRBV7-2 and TRBJ2-1; the D is unclear. V lost 1 base, J lost 14 bases, and 12 bases lay in between. The CDR3 is 12 amino acids. CDR1 SGHTA and CDR2 FQGNSA come from the germline V gene. CDR3 loop: CASSLDGWMEFF. In DNA, the CDR3 is TGTGCCAGCAGCTTAGACGGGTGGATGGAGTTCTTC.

The chain links TRBV7-6 to TRBJ2-3; TRBD2 is a possible D gene (6 bases). V was clipped by 5 bases and J by 0 bases, with 9 bases between them. Germline V lookup: CDR1 SGHVS, CDR2 FNYEAQ. The CDR3 runs to 14 residues. In DNA form, the CDR3 reads TGTGCCAGCAGCCAGGGACTCAGCACAGATACGCAGTATTTT. Translating it yields CASSQGLSTDTQYF. Full variable domain (remainder filled in from reference TRBV7-6 and TRBJ2-3): GAGVSQSPRYKVTKRGQDVALRCDPISGHVSLYWYRQALGQGPEFLTYFNYEAQQDKSGLPNDRFSAERPEGSISTLTIQRTEQRDSAMYRCASSQGLSTDTQYFGPGTRLTVL.

The chain recombines TRBV5-8 with TRBJ2-7; D is unresolved. Germline CDR1 reads SGHTS; CDR2 reads YDEGEE. This CDR3 is built from 13 residues. Trimming removed 4 bases from V and 3 bases from J, with 11 bases in between. CDR3 sequence reads: CASSRMGYYEQYF. The CDR3 coding sequence is TGTGCCAGCAGCCGGATGGGCTACTACGAGCAGTACTTC.

The sample holds a few counts of this clone. The chain recombines TRBV30 with TRBJ1-5, with D possibly being TRBD1 (5 bases). This CDR3 contains 14 residues. Trimming removed 5 bases at V and 4 bases at J, with 15 bases between. Germline V gene data show CDR1 as GTSNPN and CDR2 as SVGIG (reference sequence). The CDR3 DNA is TGTGCCTGGGCCCCCGGGAGGGGTAATCAGCCCCAGCATTTT. Translating gives CAWAPGRGNQPQHF.

Worth noting for this clone: This CDR3 is also generated by other DNA sequences in the sample. The chain carries TRBV2 and TRBJ1-1, with 7 bases lining up with TRBD1. Germline V gene sequence: CDR1 SNHLY, CDR2 FYNNEI. The CDR3 spans 14 residues. The J segment lost 0 bases and the V segment lost 6 bases, leaving 4 bases of the junction unmatched. CDR3 nucleotide sequence: TGTGCCAGCAGGGCCAGGGGGATGAACACTGAAGCTTTCTTT. This sequence encodes CASRARGMNTEAFF. The full variable domain, in which reference TRBV2 and TRBJ1-1 provide the parts outside the CDR3, is EPEVTQTPSHQVTQMGQEVILRCVPISNHLYFYWYRQILGQKVEFLVSFYNNEISEKSEIFDDQFSVERPDGSNFTLKIRSTKLEDSAMYFCASRARGMNTEAFFGQGTRLTVV.